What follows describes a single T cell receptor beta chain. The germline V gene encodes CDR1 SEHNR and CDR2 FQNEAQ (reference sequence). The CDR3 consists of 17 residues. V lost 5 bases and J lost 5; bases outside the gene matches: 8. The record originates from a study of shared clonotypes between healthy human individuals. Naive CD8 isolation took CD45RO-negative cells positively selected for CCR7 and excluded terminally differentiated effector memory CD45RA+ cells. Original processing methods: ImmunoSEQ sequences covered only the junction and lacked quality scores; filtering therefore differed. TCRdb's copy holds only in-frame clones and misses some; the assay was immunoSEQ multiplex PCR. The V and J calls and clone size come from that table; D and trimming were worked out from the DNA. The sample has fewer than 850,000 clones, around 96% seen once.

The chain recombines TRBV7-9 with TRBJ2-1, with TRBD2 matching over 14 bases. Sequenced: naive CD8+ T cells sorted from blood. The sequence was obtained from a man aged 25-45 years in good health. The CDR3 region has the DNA TGTGCCAGCAGCCCGGGACTAGCGGGAGTTAACCACAATGAGCAGTTCTTC. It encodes CASSPGLAGVNHNEQFF.